The 14 T cell receptor beta chains given below trace back to one sample, sequenced in a study of blood T cell repertoires in COVID-19. Assay used: immunoSEQ multiplex PCR; TCRdb lists only in-frame clones, some missing. Of 100,000 to 150,000 clones listed, about 81% are singletons. Sequenced: peripheral blood. Receptors were obtained from a woman between 50 and 59 years old with acute or convalescent COVID-19.

J is TRBJ1-6 and V is TRBV20-1; tentatively, D is TRBD1 (6 bases). The V and J ends lost 3 bases and 6 bases respectively, with 12 bases between them. The CDR3 runs to 14 residues. CDR1 is DFQATT, CDR2 SNEGSKA, per germline (reference sequence). CDR3 DNA: TGCAGTGCTAGTCTCAGGGGCATTAATTCACCCCTCCACTTT. This codes for CSASLRGINSPLHF.

The CDR3 DNA reads TGCAGTGGCCGAGATGGCAATGAGCAGTTCTTC. Translation gives CSGRDGNEQFF. This chain links TRBV20-1 with TRBJ2-1, with D unclear. V gave up 7 bases and J gave up 6 bases, with 10 bases separating them. The CDR3 extends over 11 amino acids. Germline assignment: CDR1 DFQATT and CDR2 SNEGSKA (reference sequence).

V usage is TRBV25-1 and J usage is TRBJ1-6, with D perhaps TRBD1 (6 bases). The CDR3 is made up of 14 amino acids. The V end lost 2 bases, the J end lost 7 bases, and 9 bases lay between the germline ends. Germline assignment: CDR1 MGHDK and CDR2 SYGVNS. The CDR3 here is CASSEDRLNSPLHF. CDR3 sequence (DNA): TGTGCCAGCAGTGAAGACAGGCTAAATTCACCCCTCCACTTT.

CDR3 loop: CASSRDRGTSGNTIYF. For the CDR3, the DNA is TGTGCCAGCAGCCGGGACAGGGGAACTTCTGGAAACACCATATATTTT. This rearrangement joins TRBV6-6 to TRBJ1-3; 10 positions match TRBD1. This CDR3 is 16 amino acids long. In germline, CDR1 is MNHNY, CDR2 SVGAGI (reference sequence). Trimming took 6 bases from V and 1 from J; bases not matched to a gene: 6.

The V call is TRBV10-1, the J call TRBJ2-3, with 9 bases identical to TRBD1. Losses at the gene ends were 2 bases for V and 4 bases for J; bases not matched to a gene: 7. In germline, CDR1 is WNHNN, CDR2 SYGVQD (reference sequence). CDR3 length: 16 amino acids. The CDR3 reads CASSESSGQGSDTQYF. CDR3 sequence (DNA): TGCGCCAGCAGTGAGAGTAGCGGACAGGGGTCAGATACGCAGTATTTT.

V and J are TRBV6-6 and TRBJ1-2; D not certain. The CDR3 length is 14 residues. The germline CDR1 and CDR2 sequences are MNHNY and SVGAGI (reference sequence). CDR3 coding DNA: TGTGCTCCGGTCGAGAGGAGGAAGAAAAATGGCTACACCTTC. Its translation is CAPVERRKKNGYTF.

On this clone: The junction and the germline gene differ at one end; a read error may be behind it. The chain joins TRBV18 to TRBJ2-7; TRBD1 agrees at 10 bases. There are 15 residues in the CDR3. CDR1 and CDR2 (germline): KGHSH, LQKENI. The DNA of the CDR3 is TGTGCCAGCTCAACACCGGGACAGGGGACCTACGAGCAGTACTTC. Translated, it gives CASSTPGQGTYEQYF.

V is TRBV6-5 and J is TRBJ1-1; possibly TRBD1 for D (6 bases). CDR3 length: 12 residues. The V gene's germline CDR1 is MNHEY and CDR2 SVGAGI. Trimming pared 6 bases from V and 6 bases from J, leaving 11 bases between. In DNA, the CDR3 is TGTGCCAGCAGAGGGGGGGTTGCTGAAGCTTTCTTT. Amino acids: CASRGGVAEAFF.

This clone was observed a single time. The rearrangement joins TRBV19 to TRBJ1-5, with D possibly TRBD1 on 6 matching bases. Germline assignment: CDR1 LNHDA and CDR2 SQIVND (reference sequence). V was clipped by 6 bases and J by 2 bases, with 14 bases between them. This CDR3 is built from 15 residues. The CDR3 protein is CASSSPGAGNQPQHF. CDR3 DNA sequence: TGTGCCAGTAGCTCCCCAGGGGCAGGCAATCAGCCCCAGCATTTT.

This clone was seen more than once but under ten times. The rearrangement uses TRBV6-5 and TRBJ2-7, with D perhaps TRBD1 (6 bases). V was shortened by 0 bases and J by 7 bases, with 16 bases between the two germline ends. The V gene's germline CDR1 is MNHEY and CDR2 SVGAGI. This CDR3 has 15 amino acids. The CDR3 sequence is CASSYSQGVGSEQYF. In DNA, the CDR3 is TGTGCCAGCAGTTACTCACAGGGAGTGGGAAGTGAGCAGTACTTC.

This chain links TRBV29-1 with TRBJ2-1; D is possibly TRBD2 (6 bases). Trimming shortened V by 7 bases and J by 4 bases, and 17 bases separated the two germline ends. The CDR3 has 14 residues. Per germline, CDR1 SQVTM and CDR2 ANQGSEA. The CDR3 region has the DNA TGCAGCGCTGATGACCGGGGGACTTACAATGAGCAGTTCTTC. Translated, it gives CSADDRGTYNEQFF.

CDR3: CASSFQNQPQHF. As DNA, the CDR3 is TGTGCCAGCAGTTTCCAGAACCAGCCCCAGCATTTT. The genes are TRBV12-3 or TRBV12-4 and TRBJ1-5; D gene uncertain. There are 12 residues in the CDR3. Trimming left V 3 bases short and J 7 bases short, with 7 bases between.

This clone was found a few times. This sequence joins TRBV6-6 and TRBJ2-7; 11 bases are shared with TRBD2. CDR1 is MNHNY and CDR2 is SVGAGI in the germline V gene (reference sequence). There are 17 residues in the CDR3. With V trimmed by 5 bases and J by 6 bases, 15 bases remained unmatched. The chain's CDR3 is CASSLRGSGRVEGEQYF. CDR3 coding DNA: TGTGCCAGCAGTCTCCGGGGTAGCGGGAGGGTTGAGGGCGAGCAGTACTTC.

This sequence joins TRBV5-1 and TRBJ1-2; TRBD1 might be the D (5 bases). The germline gives CDR1 SGHRS, CDR2 YFSETQ. Trimming shortened V by 6 bases and J by 7 bases, and 25 bases separated the two germline ends. The CDR3 consists of 16 residues. The DNA for the CDR3 is TGCGCCAGCACCATACTGCCGAGCGGGACCGAAGCTGGCTACACCTTC. It is translated as CASTILPSGTEAGYTF.